The present T cell receptor (beta chain) was sequenced within a study of CD8 T cells in ankylosing spondylitis (dated by TCRdb to 2015 to 2018). Study-wide context: The study set out to find disease-linked TCR variants by profiling T cell receptor beta repertoires in ankylosing spondylitis patients and healthy donors. The full study cohort comprised 20 to 25 ankylosing spondylitis patients and about a hundred healthy donors. Peripheral blood was sampled, and synovial fluid was additionally collected from ankylosing spondylitis patients. The research as a whole found: In peripheral blood, the disease-linked clones were found at relatively low frequencies and had a CD8+ phenotype. Significant enrichment of the disease-linked clones was reported in matched synovial fluid samples from ankylosing spondylitis patients. Blood from ankylosing spondylitis patients appeared to be characterized by a TCR beta motif composed of about 8 highly homologous amino acid variants. Some motif variants were previously reported in synovial fluid and blood of reactive arthritis patients, suggesting common disease-initiation mechanisms.

Sequencer: Illumina HiSeq 2500. TCR beta libraries were prepared by quantitative 5'-RACE with molecular barcodes. On the authors' methods: A new computational method based on a probabilistic model of VDJ rearrangement was used to identify disease-linked TCR variants. TCRdb handled the public reads itself, with Q25 trimming in fastp and clone calling in MiXCR, and kept productive beta chains. When rows share a CDR3 protein, they turn into one entry using the most common DNA and genes. These V and J calls rely on TCRdb rather than the paper's analysis. The sample table lists about 120,000 distinct CDR3 sequences, roughly 15% of them with a count of one. Of the sample, 2.5% to 3% falls within the top ten clones. There are many counts of this clonotype. No cognate antigen has been identified for it. No qualities accompany the bases; no much larger clone lies one base away. Trimming at the junction amounts to 5 bases on V and 3 bases on J, and the germline ends lie 11 bases apart. The CDR1 and CDR2 encoded by the germline V gene are SQVTM and ANQGSEA. Counted from cysteine to phenylalanine, this CDR3 has 12 amino acids. Only CDR3 DNA is held: 36 bases, read in frame from base 1.

Sequencing input: blood, either unsorted or a sorted T cell fraction (not recorded which). This receptor was taken from a female donor with ankylosing spondylitis or in good health (not recorded which). The V and J segments used are TRBV29-1 and TRBJ2-7; no D gene can be assigned with confidence. The DNA sequence reads TGCAGCGTTCGGCAGTCCATCTACGAGCAGTACTTC. It codes for CSVRQSIYEQYF.